The present entry profiles one T cell receptor (beta chain) with its context. Its specificity is unknown. The conserved final phenylalanine or tryptophan is absent from the CDR3, which likely points to a read error. The data are from a study of tumor-infiltrating lymphocytes in primary liver carcinoma. In the study overall: Surgical resection served as treatment for the primary liver carcinoma of these patients. The patient population consisted of men and women between 30 and 69 years of age. Productive TCRbeta reads per sample were roughly 3.5 to 8 million, not differing by tissue. Study-level findings and limits: With p = 0.039, the top-250-clone fraction in tumors significantly exceeded that in blood.

A primer in the constant region served to generate TCR beta cDNA from about 470 ng of total RNA. Three nested multiplex PCR rounds of slightly modified ARM-PCR generated TCR beta libraries. Investigators reported that the first two PCR rounds, at about 9 cycles each, used TRBV1-TRBV30 forward primers with a C-beta reverse primer. TCRdb analysed the multiplex PCR reads with MiXCR anew, one entry per CDR3 protein. The sample has approximately 310,000 distinct CDR3 sequences; over 55% are singletons. This CDR3 comprises 18 residues. Germline values: CDR1 SGHDT, CDR2 YYEEEE. Germline DNA was also extracted, with blood RNA taken from unsorted whole blood.

The sequence was obtained from a middle-aged man with primary liver carcinoma and hepatitis B virus infection. The sequenced sample consisted of peripheral blood. The chain couples TRBV5-6 to TRBJ1-2; 9 nucleotides agree with TRBD1. The CDR3 is CTSSLIQGARAANYGYTV. The CDR3 DNA follows: TGTACCAGCAGCTTGATACAGGGGGCGCGGGCCGCTAACTATGGCTACACCGTC.